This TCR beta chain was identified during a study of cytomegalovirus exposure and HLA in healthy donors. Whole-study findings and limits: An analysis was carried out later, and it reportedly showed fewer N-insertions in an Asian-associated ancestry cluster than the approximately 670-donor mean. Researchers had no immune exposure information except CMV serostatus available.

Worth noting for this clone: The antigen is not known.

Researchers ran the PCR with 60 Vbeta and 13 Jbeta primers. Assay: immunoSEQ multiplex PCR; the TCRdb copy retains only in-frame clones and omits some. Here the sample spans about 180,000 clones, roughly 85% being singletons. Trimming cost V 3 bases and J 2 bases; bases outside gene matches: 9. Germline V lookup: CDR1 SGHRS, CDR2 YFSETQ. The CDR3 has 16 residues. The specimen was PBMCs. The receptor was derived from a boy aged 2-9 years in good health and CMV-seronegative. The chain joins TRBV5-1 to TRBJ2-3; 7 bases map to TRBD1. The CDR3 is CASSYTRDSNTDTQYF. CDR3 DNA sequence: TGCGCCAGCAGCTACACCCGGGACAGCAACACAGATACGCAGTATTTT.